Presented here are 9 T cell receptor beta chains from one specimen sequenced in a study of T cell repertoires in cytomegalovirus infection. No antigen is known for these receptors. Using its own MiXCR run on the reads, TCRdb lists one record per CDR3 protein. The table lists about 770,000 distinct CDR3 sequences, under 35% of them singletons. Specimen: cultured CD8+ T cells from PBMCs, collected from culture after CMV antigen stimulation. The receptor set was obtained from a human donor in good health (CMV status not recorded). Some clones in this sample may be carry-over from other donors' samples.

The J gene is TRBJ1-2, the V gene TRBV7-3; D is uncertain. Germline CDR1 and CDR2: SGHTA and FQGTGA. The CDR3 extends over 17 amino acids. V lost 7 bases and J lost 4, with 25 bases in between. The CDR3 DNA follows: TGTGCCAGCACCCCTCCCGGGAAAGGGCGGGTAGGCTATGGCTACACCTTC. Protein sequence: CASTPPGKGRVGYGYTF.

This clonotype has more than one count but fewer than ten. This chain uses TRBV6-1 with TRBJ1-2, with D unresolved. The length of the CDR3 is 15 residues. CDR1 and CDR2 from the germline V gene are MNHNS and SASEGT. V lost 4 bases and J 5 bases, leaving 17 bases between the germline ends. The CDR3 region has the DNA TGTGCCAGCAGTGTCTCAGCCGCGTCCAATTATGGCTACACCTTC. Residues: CASSVSAASNYGYTF.

This chain connects TRBV7-6 to TRBJ2-5; D is ambiguous. CDR1 is SGHVS and CDR2 is FNYEAQ in the germline V gene. V was trimmed by 2 bases and J by 2 bases, leaving 9 bases between them. CDR3 size: 14 residues. CDR3 residues: CASSLYREQETQYF. The CDR3 DNA reads TGTGCCAGCAGCTTATACCGTGAACAAGAGACCCAGTACTTC.

This clonotype was seen only a few times. The gene calls are TRBV7-3 and TRBJ2-5, with 13 bases lining up with TRBD2. Germline CDR1 and CDR2: SGHTA and FQGTGA. The CDR3 is 17 residues long. V dropped 4 bases and J dropped 2; count of bases not matched to a gene: 7. Here the CDR3 DNA reads TGTGCCAGCAGCTCCCTGACTAGCGGGGGGATTCAAGAGACCCAGTACTTC. Amino acid sequence: CASSSLTSGGIQETQYF.

This clonotype occurred a few times. Germline is not matched at one junction end, which may reflect a read error. This chain links TRBV7-7 with TRBJ2-5; TRBD1 agrees at 8 bases. Germline assignment: CDR1 SSHAT and CDR2 FNYEAQ (reference sequence). This CDR3 has 15 amino acids. The CDR3 sequence is CASSRGQGPAETQYF. CDR3 sequence (DNA): TGTGCTAGCAGCCGCGGACAGGGTCCAGCGGAGACCCAGTACTTC. The variable domain in full, with the rest retrieved from reference TRBV7-7 and TRBJ2-5, is GAGVSQSPRYKVTKRGQDVTLRCDPISSHATLYWYQQALGQGPEFLTYFNYEAQPDKSGLPSDRFSAERPEGSISTLTIQRTEQRDSAMYRCASSRGQGPAETQYFGPGTRLLVL.

The chain uses TRBV4-3 and TRBJ2-5; 15 positions match TRBD2. V was pared by 3 bases and J by 2 bases, with 19 bases of the junction left unmatched. This CDR3 contains 22 residues. Germline V gives CDR1 LGHNA, CDR2 YSLEER. Here the CDR3 reads CASSQYFGTSGGMATFQETQYF. CDR3 in DNA: TGCGCCAGCAGCCAGTACTTTGGGACTAGCGGGGGGATGGCCACCTTTCAAGAGACCCAGTACTTC.

This clonotype was seen more than once but under ten times. The chain combines TRBV7-6 with TRBJ1-6, with D possibly being TRBD1 (6 bases). CDR1 and CDR2 (germline): SGHVS, FNYEAQ. The germline V and J ends were trimmed by 2 bases and 8 bases, with 13 bases remaining between them. The CDR3 covers 15 residues. Written as DNA, the CDR3 is TGTGCCAGCAGCTTAAGGTGGACAGTGGATTCACCCCTCCACTTT. Amino acid sequence: CASSLRWTVDSPLHF.

Only a few counts were recorded for this clonotype. This chain connects TRBV7-8 to TRBJ2-3, with TRBD2 identical over 15 bases. Trimming at V came to 5 bases and at J to 4 bases, leaving 4 bases not matched to a gene. Germline V CDR1 and CDR2: SGHVS, FQNEAQ. This CDR3 has 16 amino acids. The CDR3 bases are TGTGCCAGCAGCCACGGACTAGCGGGGGGGCCAGATACGCAGTATTTT. Translating gives CASSHGLAGGPDTQYF.

The chain recombines TRBV7-9 with TRBJ1-4; D might be TRBD1 (5 bases). Germline lookup yields CDR1 SEHNR and CDR2 FQNEAQ (reference sequence). The ends were cut back, 5 bases at V and 0 bases at J, with 19 bases in the middle. The CDR3 totals 18 residues. DNA for the CDR3: TGTGCCAGCAGCCCCCATTTCCAGGGAAGTACAACTAATGAAAAACTGTTTTTT. Amino acid sequence: CASSPHFQGSTTNEKLFF.